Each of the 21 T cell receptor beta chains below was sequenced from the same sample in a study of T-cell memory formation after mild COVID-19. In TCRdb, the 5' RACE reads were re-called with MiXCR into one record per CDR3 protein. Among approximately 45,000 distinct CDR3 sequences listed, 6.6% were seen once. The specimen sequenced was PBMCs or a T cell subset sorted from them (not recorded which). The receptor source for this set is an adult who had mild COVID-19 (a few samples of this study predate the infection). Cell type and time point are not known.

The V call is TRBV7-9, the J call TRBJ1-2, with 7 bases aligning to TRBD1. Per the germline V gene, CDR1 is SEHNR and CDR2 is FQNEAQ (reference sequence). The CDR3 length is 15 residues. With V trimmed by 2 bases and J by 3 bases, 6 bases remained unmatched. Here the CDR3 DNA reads TGTGCCAGCAGCTTAATACAGGGGAGTTACTATGGCTACACCTTC. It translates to CASSLIQGSYYGYTF.

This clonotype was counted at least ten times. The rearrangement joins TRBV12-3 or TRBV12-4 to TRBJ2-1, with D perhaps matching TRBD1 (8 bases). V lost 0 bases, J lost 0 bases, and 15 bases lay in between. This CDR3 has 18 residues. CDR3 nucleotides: TGTGCCAGCAGTTTAGCGTTACAGGGGGGGTACTCCTACAATGAGCAGTTCTTC. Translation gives CASSLALQGGYSYNEQFF.

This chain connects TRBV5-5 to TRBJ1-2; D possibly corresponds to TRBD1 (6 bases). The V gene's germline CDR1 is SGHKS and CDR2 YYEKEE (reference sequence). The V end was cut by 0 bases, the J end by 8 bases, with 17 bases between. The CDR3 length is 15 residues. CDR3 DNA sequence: TGTGCCAGCAGCTTGGAAGGGGCCGGGGGCGGCGGCTACACCTTC. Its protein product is CASSLEGAGGGGYTF.

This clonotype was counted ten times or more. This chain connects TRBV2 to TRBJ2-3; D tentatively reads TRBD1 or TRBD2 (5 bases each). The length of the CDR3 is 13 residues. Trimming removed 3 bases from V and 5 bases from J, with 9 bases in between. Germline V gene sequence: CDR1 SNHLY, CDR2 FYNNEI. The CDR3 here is CASSDGAQDTQYF. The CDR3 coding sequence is TGTGCCAGCAGTGACGGGGCTCAAGATACGCAGTATTTT.

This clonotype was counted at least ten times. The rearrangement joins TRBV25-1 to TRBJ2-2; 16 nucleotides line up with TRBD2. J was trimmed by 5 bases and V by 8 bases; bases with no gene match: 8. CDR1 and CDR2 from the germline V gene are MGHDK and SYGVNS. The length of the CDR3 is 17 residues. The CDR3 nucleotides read TGTGCCAGCGGGGGGACTAGCGGGAGGGCCGGGACCGGGGAGCTGTTTTTT. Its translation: CASGGTSGRAGTGELFF.

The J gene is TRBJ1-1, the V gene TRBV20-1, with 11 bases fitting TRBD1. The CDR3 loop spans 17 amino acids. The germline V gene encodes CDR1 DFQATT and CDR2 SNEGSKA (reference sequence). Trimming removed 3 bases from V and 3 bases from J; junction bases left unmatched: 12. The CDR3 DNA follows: TGCAGTGCTAGTTTTCGGGACAGGGGGAAGCCCTACACTGAAGCTTTCTTT. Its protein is CSASFRDRGKPYTEAFF.

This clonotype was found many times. The CDR3 nucleotides read TGTGCCAGCAGATACCAGGGGGGGACTGAAGCTTTCTTT. Its protein product is CASRYQGGTEAFF. The chain combines TRBV6-5 with TRBJ1-1; TRBD1 matches at 7 bases. Germline V gene data show CDR1 as MNHEY and CDR2 as SVGAGI. Trimming took 6 bases from V and 5 from J; bases not matched to a gene: 6. CDR3 length: 13 residues.

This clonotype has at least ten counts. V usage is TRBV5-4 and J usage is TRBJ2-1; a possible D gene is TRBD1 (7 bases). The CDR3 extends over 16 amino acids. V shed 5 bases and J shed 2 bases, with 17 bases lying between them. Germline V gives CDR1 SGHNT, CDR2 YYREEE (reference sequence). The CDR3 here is CASRGRQGLPYNEQFF. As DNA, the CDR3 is TGTGCCAGCAGGGGTAGACAGGGACTTCCCTACAATGAGCAGTTCTTC.

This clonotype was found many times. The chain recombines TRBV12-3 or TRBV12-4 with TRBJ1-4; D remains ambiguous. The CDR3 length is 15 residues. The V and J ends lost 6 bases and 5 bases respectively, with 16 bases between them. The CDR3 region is CASSTPKQWNEKLFF. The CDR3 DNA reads TGTGCCAGCAGCACCCCGAAACAGTGGAATGAAAAACTGTTTTTT.

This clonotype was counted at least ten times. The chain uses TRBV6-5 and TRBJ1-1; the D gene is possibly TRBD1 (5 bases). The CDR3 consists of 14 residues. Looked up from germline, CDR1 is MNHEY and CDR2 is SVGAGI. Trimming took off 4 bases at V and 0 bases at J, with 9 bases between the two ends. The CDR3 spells CASSSGVMNTEAFF. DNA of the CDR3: TGTGCCAGCAGTTCGGGGGTTATGAACACTGAAGCTTTCTTT.

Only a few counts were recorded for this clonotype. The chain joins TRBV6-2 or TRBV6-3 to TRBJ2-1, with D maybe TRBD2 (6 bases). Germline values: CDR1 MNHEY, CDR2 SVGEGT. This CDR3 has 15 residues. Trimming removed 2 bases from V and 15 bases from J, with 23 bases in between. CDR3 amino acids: CASSYGFSGPSRRFF. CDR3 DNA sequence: TGTGCCAGCAGTTACGGTTTTAGCGGACCATCTCGTAGGTTCTTC.

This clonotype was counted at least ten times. The CDR3 spells CSVEHGQLADYNEQFF. Written as DNA, the CDR3 is TGCAGCGTTGAACACGGCCAACTAGCGGACTACAATGAGCAGTTCTTC. The genes are TRBV29-1 and TRBJ2-1; TRBD2 matches at 8 bases. The J segment lost 3 bases and the V segment lost 2 bases, leaving 9 bases of the junction unmatched. The CDR3 loop spans 16 amino acids. The V gene's germline CDR1 is SQVTM and CDR2 ANQGSEA.

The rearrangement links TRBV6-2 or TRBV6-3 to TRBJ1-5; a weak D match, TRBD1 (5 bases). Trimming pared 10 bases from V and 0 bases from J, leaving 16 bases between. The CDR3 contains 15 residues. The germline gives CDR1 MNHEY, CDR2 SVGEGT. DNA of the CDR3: TGTGCCACCGGTAAAAGGGGCCATAGCAATCAGCCCCAGCATTTT. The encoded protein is CATGKRGHSNQPQHF.

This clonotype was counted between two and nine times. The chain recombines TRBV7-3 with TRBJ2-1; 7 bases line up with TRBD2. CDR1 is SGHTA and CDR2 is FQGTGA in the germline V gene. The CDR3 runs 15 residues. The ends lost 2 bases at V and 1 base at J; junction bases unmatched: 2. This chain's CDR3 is CASSLRRESYNEQFF. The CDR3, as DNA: TGTGCCAGCAGCTTACGGCGGGAGTCCTACAATGAGCAGTTCTTC.

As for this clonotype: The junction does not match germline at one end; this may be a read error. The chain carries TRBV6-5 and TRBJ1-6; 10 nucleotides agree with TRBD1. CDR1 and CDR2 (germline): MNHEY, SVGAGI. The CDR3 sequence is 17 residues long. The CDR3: CASSYLGTGVSNSPLHF. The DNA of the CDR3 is TGTGCCAGCAGTTATCTCGGGACAGGGGTTAGTAATTCACCACTCCACTTT.

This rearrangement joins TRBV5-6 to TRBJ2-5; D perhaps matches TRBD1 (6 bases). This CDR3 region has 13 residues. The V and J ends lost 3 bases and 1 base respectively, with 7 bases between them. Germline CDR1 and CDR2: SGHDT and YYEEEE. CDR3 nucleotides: TGTGCCAGCAGCTCAGGGGCCCAAGAGACCCAGTACTTC. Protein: CASSSGAQETQYF.

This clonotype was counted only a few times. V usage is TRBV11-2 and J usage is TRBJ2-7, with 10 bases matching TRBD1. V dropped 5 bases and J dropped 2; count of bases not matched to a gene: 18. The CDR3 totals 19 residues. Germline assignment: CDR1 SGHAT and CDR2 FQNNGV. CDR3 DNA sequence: TGTGCCAGCAGCCTAAGGACAGGGGGTTTCCCACGATCCCCCTACGAGCAGTACTTC. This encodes CASSLRTGGFPRSPYEQYF.

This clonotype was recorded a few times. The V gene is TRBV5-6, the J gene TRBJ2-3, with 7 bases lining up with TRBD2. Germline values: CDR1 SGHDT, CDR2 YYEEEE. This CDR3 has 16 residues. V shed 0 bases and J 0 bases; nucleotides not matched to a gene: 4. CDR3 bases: TGTGCCAGCAGCTTGGACGGGGGGTCTAGCACAGATACGCAGTATTTT. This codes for CASSLDGGSSTDTQYF.

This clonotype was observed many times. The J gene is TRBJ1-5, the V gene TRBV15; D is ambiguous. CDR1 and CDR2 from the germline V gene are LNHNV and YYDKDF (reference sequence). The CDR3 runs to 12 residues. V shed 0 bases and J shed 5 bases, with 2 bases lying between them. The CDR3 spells CATSRDDQPQHF. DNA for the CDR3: TGTGCCACCAGCAGAGATGATCAGCCCCAGCATTTT.

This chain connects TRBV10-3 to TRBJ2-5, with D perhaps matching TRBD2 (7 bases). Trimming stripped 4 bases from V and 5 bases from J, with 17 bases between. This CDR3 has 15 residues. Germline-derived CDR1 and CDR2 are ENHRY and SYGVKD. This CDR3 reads CAISGLEGGLETQYF. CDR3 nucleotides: TGTGCCATCAGTGGACTTGAGGGGGGGCTGGAGACCCAGTACTTC.

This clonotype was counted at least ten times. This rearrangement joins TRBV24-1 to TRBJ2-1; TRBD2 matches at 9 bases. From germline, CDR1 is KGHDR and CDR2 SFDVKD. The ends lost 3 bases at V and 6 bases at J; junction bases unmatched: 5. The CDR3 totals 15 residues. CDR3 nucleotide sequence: TGTGCCACCAGTGATGGTGGTAGCGGGAGCAATGAGCAGTTCTTC. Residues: CATSDGGSGSNEQFF.